This T cell receptor beta chain originates from a study of T cells in localized non-small cell lung cancer. This clone was seen a single time. Here immunoSEQ multiplex PCR was the method, and the copy in TCRdb shows in-frame clones only, minus some. This table holds about 33,000 clones, about four fifths found once. V shed 2 bases, J shed 9 bases, and the junction held 5 bases outside the gene matches. The CDR3 extends over 15 amino acids. Per germline, CDR1 MDHEN and CDR2 SYDVKM. The sequence was collected from an older male donor with stage III squamous cell lung carcinoma. V is TRBV28 and J is TRBJ1-6; TRBD1 agrees at 9 bases. The sequencing used peripheral blood, collected before any cancer treatment. CDR3 residues: CASSLTGTGRSPLHF. CDR3 DNA: TGTGCCAGCAGTTTAACTGGGACAGGGCGTTCACCCCTCCACTTT.